This T cell receptor (beta chain) was retrieved from a study of T cells in Graves' hyperthyroidism and ophthalmopathy (dated by TCRdb to 2018 to 2020). Looking at the study overall: Peripheral blood samples were taken at initial diagnosis, before any treatment was given. TCR Vbeta CDR3 sequencing of 140 or so peripheral blood samples (under 45 ophthalmopathy, 75 or so hyperthyroidism and about 17 progressor patients) is reported in the paper. The 90 to 100 discovery patients were randomly split 7:3 into training and test sets. To identify distinguishing TCR V-J signatures, a discovery cohort of 90 to 100 patients was used, comprising 43 with Graves' ophthalmopathy and about 59 with stable Graves' hyperthyroidism. After sampling, hyperthyroidism patients received methimazole starting at 30 mg daily, and ophthalmopathy patients received high-dose intravenous methylprednisolone. The study also compared thyroid tissue and blood T-cell repertoires from several Graves' hyperthyroidism patients. An independent validation cohort of 18 to 20 hyperthyroidism patients and 17 patients who later progressed to ophthalmopathy tested prospective prediction of ophthalmopathy.

Stable Graves' hyperthyroidism was defined as the absence of progression to ophthalmopathy over 18 months of follow-up. Hyperthyroidism patients were aged 18 to 65 years and newly diagnosed, with disease duration of less than 2 months. Exclusion was applied to patients with uncontrolled infections, other autoimmune diseases, pregnancy or lactation. Diagnoses were established on the basis of clinical symptoms, serum thyroxine and TRAb, thyroid ultrasound, and orbital computed tomography. PBMCs were separated from about 10 ml of fresh peripheral blood using Ficoll-Paque density gradient centrifugation. Total RNA was extracted with Trizol reagent, and quality was checked on an Agilent 2100 Bioanalyzer. This clonotype was picked up one time. Its antigen is currently not known. Per-nucleotide qualities are absent, and no much larger clonotype sits a single base away. A single read constitutes weak evidence.

Here is what the overall study found, with its caveats: Sample size was not statistically predetermined, and blinding of investigators to group allocation was not performed. A 13 V-J signature model separated ophthalmopathy from stable hyperthyroidism, with approximately 86% sensitivity and around 84% specificity in cross-validation and 80%/75% in testing. Most expanded thyroid clonotypes (frequency above 0.001) were also detected in blood, suggesting blood repertoires may reflect thyroid immune responses. During validation, the model predicted progression to ophthalmopathy a median of about 6.5 months ahead of onset, with almost 71% sensitivity and 72% to 80% specificity.

The TCR beta CDR3 regions were amplified from RNA transcripts. For the first round of RT-PCR on the TCR CDR3, the HTBI primer set was used together with the Qiagen OneStep RT-PCR kit. A second multiplex PCR round built the libraries, followed by size selection and purification. Paired-end sequencing of the libraries was performed with 100 bp reads on an Illumina HiSeq2000. The paper's processing steps were these. Raw data were processed with SOAPnuke, discarding reads with adapters, uncalled bases, mean Phred below 15, or no exact constant-primer or identifier match. High-quality paired reads were merged using COPE v1.2.5, and each unique nucleotide sequence was defined as a clonotype. MiTCR v1.1 was used to align the clonotypes against IMGT TRBV, TRBD and TRBJ reference segments. The analysis included only V-J combinations with a frequency above 0.0001, which together covered 99% to 99.2% of the repertoires. A TCS score was defined as the ratio between F50 (clonal expansion) and ExV (chaos), using BLOSUM62-based TCRdist between CDR3 peptides within each V-J. Welch's t-statistics and random forest reduced roughly 540 V-J features to 10 to 15, which were used in a naive Bayes classifier (R e1071). The Morisita-Horn index was used to measure how similar the thyroid and blood repertoires were. The public reads were run again by TCRdb, first through fastp at Q25 and then through MiXCR, and only productive beta chains were kept. Each record represents a unique CDR3 protein, reported with the most common genes and DNA among its rows. The V and J calls, along with clone size, are taken from TCRdb and not from the paper's own processing. Across this sample there are approximately 870,000 distinct CDR3 sequences, with more than 30% seen only once. Around 9.3% of the sample is held by the ten biggest clonotypes.

The sample was blood. The TCR comes from a man between 18 and 35 years old with Graves' hyperthyroidism.

The CDR3 here reads CSAPDRGHTQYF. The DNA sequence is as follows: TGCAGTGCCCCCGACAGGGGCCATACGCAGTATTTT. The chain couples TRBV20-1 to TRBJ2-3, with 8 bases matching TRBD1. In the germline V gene (reference sequence), CDR1 corresponds to DFQATT and CDR2 to SNEGSKA. From V the trimming removes 6 bases and from J it removes 7 bases, while the gene matches leave 6 bases of the junction unaccounted for. The CDR3 runs 12 residues from the cysteine to the phenylalanine. The DNA shown is the 36-base CDR3, in frame from base 1.